This is a list of T cell receptor beta chains from one sample in a study of cytomegalovirus exposure and HLA in healthy donors. Profiling relied on immunoSEQ multiplex PCR, and the TCRdb table lists in-frame clones only, not all of them. The sample contains about 170,000 clones, approximately 85% of which appear only once. Material: PBMCs. Every receptor here comes from a girl under 18 in good health and CMV-seropositive. Each CDR3 is given without its conserved first and last residue.

cdr3_aa: ASSYSSGGRH; v_call: TRBV6-5; j_call: TRBJ1-6
cdr3_aa: ASSFVGNTIY; v_call: TRBV19; j_call: TRBJ1-3
cdr3_aa: ASSYRIGQNTEAF; v_call: TRBV5-4; j_call: TRBJ1-1
cdr3_aa: ASRMTSGGDTGELF; v_call: TRBV6-4; j_call: TRBJ2-2
cdr3_aa: ASSLQGAGSPLH; v_call: TRBV7-3; j_call: TRBJ1-6
cdr3_aa: ASTPSGVTGELF; v_call: TRBV27; j_call: TRBJ2-2
cdr3_aa: ASSSELATNTGELF; v_call: TRBV19; j_call: TRBJ2-2
cdr3_aa: ASSEGRFNIQY; v_call: TRBV6-1; j_call: TRBJ2-4
cdr3_aa: ASSINRAANTEAF; v_call: TRBV27; j_call: TRBJ1-1
cdr3_aa: ASSQGQLQETQY; v_call: TRBV5-4; j_call: TRBJ2-5
cdr3_aa: ASSRLGVAEAF; v_call: TRBV4-1; j_call: TRBJ1-1
cdr3_aa: ASSYHGTYNEQF; v_call: TRBV6-6; j_call: TRBJ2-1
cdr3_aa: ATSRTRNPGGGQETQY; v_call: TRBV15; j_call: TRBJ2-5
cdr3_aa: ASVLRTSGGGRELF; v_call: TRBV5-6; j_call: TRBJ2-2
cdr3_aa: ASTPGVGELF; v_call: TRBV7-3; j_call: TRBJ2-2
cdr3_aa: ASSSDDRKETQY; v_call: TRBV5-4; j_call: TRBJ2-5
cdr3_aa: ASSLGRQNYGYT; v_call: TRBV7-9; j_call: TRBJ1-2
cdr3_aa: ASRLAGGTGELF; v_call: TRBV5-1; j_call: TRBJ2-2
cdr3_aa: SHSPPGPGYT; v_call: TRBV29-1; j_call: TRBJ1-2
cdr3_aa: ASRSRGPKMYGYT; v_call: TRBV5-6; j_call: TRBJ1-2
cdr3_aa: ASSEASGGAYEQY; v_call: TRBV6-1; j_call: TRBJ2-7
cdr3_aa: ASGTGGTGELF; v_call: TRBV12-5; j_call: TRBJ2-2
cdr3_aa: ASSVGTSNREQF; v_call: TRBV5-1; j_call: TRBJ2-1
cdr3_aa: ASSGTGGYEAF; v_call: TRBV7-3; j_call: TRBJ1-1
cdr3_aa: SVRPDRDYGYT; v_call: TRBV29-1; j_call: TRBJ1-2
cdr3_aa: ASSLAGTGRSPLH; v_call: TRBV5-1; j_call: TRBJ1-6
cdr3_aa: ASSQSTVRGYT; v_call: TRBV14; j_call: TRBJ1-2
cdr3_aa: ASSRESNYGYT; v_call: TRBV2; j_call: TRBJ1-2
cdr3_aa: ASSYSTDNTNTQY; v_call: TRBV6-5; j_call: TRBJ2-3
cdr3_aa: ASSVVDRGPYGYT; v_call: TRBV9; j_call: TRBJ1-2
cdr3_aa: ASSEPRTSGGYTDTQY; v_call: TRBV2; j_call: TRBJ2-3
cdr3_aa: AWSVRGTGGNEKLF; v_call: TRBV30; j_call: TRBJ1-4
cdr3_aa: ASSQARAGGLLNYGYT; v_call: TRBV4-1; j_call: TRBJ1-2
cdr3_aa: ASSPKQGNYGYT; v_call: TRBV5-5; j_call: TRBJ1-2
cdr3_aa: ASSIDLGPGNTEAF; v_call: TRBV19; j_call: TRBJ1-1
cdr3_aa: ASSEAPGSSYNSPLH; v_call: TRBV6-1; j_call: TRBJ1-6
cdr3_aa: ASSPGTGWDEQF; v_call: TRBV11-3; j_call: TRBJ2-1
cdr3_aa: ASRPTGTGVNEQF; v_call: TRBV27; j_call: TRBJ2-1
cdr3_aa: ASSLGPGSGTEAF; v_call: TRBV5-1; j_call: TRBJ1-1
cdr3_aa: ASSLDPGLYGYT; v_call: TRBV5-1; j_call: TRBJ1-2
cdr3_aa: ASSPRSGAYEQY; v_call: TRBV4-1; j_call: TRBJ2-7
cdr3_aa: ASSSPSTGKFYEQY; v_call: TRBV27; j_call: TRBJ2-7
cdr3_aa: ASSSMDSFNSPLH; v_call: TRBV18; j_call: TRBJ1-6